The sequence of this T cell receptor beta chain was determined in a study of response to subunit inactivated influenza vaccine. TCRdb reprocessed the RT-PCR reads with MiXCR, giving one entry per CDR3 protein. The sample yields approximately 300,000 distinct CDR3 sequences, around 22% seen once. CDR1 is LNHDA, CDR2 SQIVND, per germline (reference sequence). The CDR3 length is 13 residues. V was cut by 3 bases and J by 3 bases, with 6 bases left in between. This rearrangement joins TRBV19 to TRBJ1-5; no clear D gene. The receptor's source is a man aged 50 to 75 who received an inactivated influenza vaccine. The specimen comprised PBMCs from blood, sampled 21 months after vaccination. CDR3 amino acids: CASSMSSNQPQHF. The CDR3 DNA reads TGTGCCAGTAGTATGTCCTCCAATCAGCCCCAGCATTTT. Complete variable domain (other parts from reference TRBV19 and TRBJ1-5): DGGITQSPKYLFRKEGQNVTLSCEQNLNHDAMYWYRQDPGQGLRLIYYSQIVNDFQKGDIAEGYSVSREKKESFPLTVTSAQKNPTAFYLCASSMSSNQPQHFGDGTRLSIL.